This TCR beta chain was identified during a study of chemoradiotherapy in HPV16-positive cancers. Study in general: Candidate HPV-specific T-cell clones and common TCR motifs came from functional assays in a couple of HPV16-positive patients.

This table comes from immunoSEQ multiplex PCR, and its TCRdb copy is limited to in-frame clones, with some not included. The repertoire holds about 20,000 clones, with approximately 84% as singletons. This clone was detected a few times. Its specificity is not known. The study's findings and limits: Functional assays defining HPV-specific T cells used only a couple of HPV16-positive patients.

V was pared by 4 bases and J by 7 bases, with 10 bases of the junction left unmatched. The CDR3 runs 15 residues. Germline V lookup: CDR1 SGHTA, CDR2 FQGNSA. The V call is TRBV7-2, the J call TRBJ1-5; 7 bases agree with TRBD1. This clonotype was sampled from a human donor with HPV-associated anogenital cancer. Specimen: blood, collected from a patient who underwent chemoradiotherapy. The CDR3 DNA follows: TGTGCCAGCAGCTCAACCACAGGGGAGGGCCAGCCCCAGCATTTT. It translates to CASSSTTGEGQPQHF. Full variable domain (remainder filled in from reference TRBV7-2 and TRBJ1-5): GAGVSQSPSNKVTEKGKDVELRCDPISGHTALYWYRQSLGQGLEFLIYFQGNSAPDKSGLPSDRFSAERTGGSVSTLTIQRTQQEDSAVYLCASSSTTGEGQPQHFGDGTRLSIL.